The clone carrying this T cell receptor beta chain was counted at least ten times. Unique molecular identifiers were attached to individual cDNA molecules. TCRdb redid the calling of the 5' RACE reads with MiXCR, one entry per CDR3 protein. Found here are 95,000 to 100,000 distinct CDR3 sequences, about 13% of them singletons; the top ten hold 2% to 2.5%. This sample was included in a study of early T cells in non-severe SARS-CoV-2 infection. About the study: The chains were unpaired, and the sequenced material was bulk RNA from unsorted whole blood.

Sequenced material: whole blood. This receptor was obtained from an adult who was a healthcare worker with PCR-confirmed SARS-CoV-2 infection or an uninfected control (not recorded which).

In DNA, the CDR3 is TGCGCCAGCAGCTTGACCCAGGGTGGACCCTACGAGCAGTACTTC. Translated, it gives CASSLTQGGPYEQYF. The chain uses TRBV5-1 and TRBJ2-7, with TRBD1 as a possible D gene (5 bases). Trimming left V 1 base short and J 2 bases short, with 13 bases between. Germline values: CDR1 SGHRS, CDR2 YFSETQ. The CDR3 runs to 15 residues.